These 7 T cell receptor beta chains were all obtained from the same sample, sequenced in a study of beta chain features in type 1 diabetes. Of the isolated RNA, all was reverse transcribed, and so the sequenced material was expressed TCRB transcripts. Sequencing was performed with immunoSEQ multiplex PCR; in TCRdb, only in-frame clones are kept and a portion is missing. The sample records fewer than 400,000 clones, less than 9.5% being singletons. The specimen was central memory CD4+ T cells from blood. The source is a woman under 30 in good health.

CDR3 sequence: CASRPQQASSYEQYF. The CDR3 DNA follows: TGTGCCAGCAGGCCCCAACAGGCTTCCTCCTACGAGCAGTACTTC. The genes are TRBV6-5 and TRBJ2-7, with a weak D call TRBD1 (5 bases). Germline CDR1 reads MNHEY; CDR2 reads SVGAGI. V was shortened by 6 bases and J by 0 bases, with 15 bases between the two germline ends. The CDR3 has 15 amino acids.

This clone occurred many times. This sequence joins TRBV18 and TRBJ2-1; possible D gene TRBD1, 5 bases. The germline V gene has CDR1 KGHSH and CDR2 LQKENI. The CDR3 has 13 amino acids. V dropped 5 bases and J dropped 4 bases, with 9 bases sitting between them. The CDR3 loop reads CASSDSFYNEQFF. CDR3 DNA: TGTGCCAGCTCAGACAGTTTTTACAATGAGCAGTTCTTC.

The CDR3 DNA is TGTGCCACCAGCAGAGATCGACCCTACACAGATACGCAGTATTTT. It codes for CATSRDRPYTDTQYF. J is TRBJ2-3 and V is TRBV15; D unresolved. The CDR3 extends over 15 amino acids. Per the germline V gene, CDR1 is LNHNV and CDR2 is YYDKDF (reference sequence). Trimming took 0 bases from V and 2 from J, leaving 9 bases between them.

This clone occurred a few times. The CDR3 spells CASSIRTGRYEQYF. CDR3 coding DNA: TGTGCCAGTAGTATACGGACTGGTCGGTACGAGCAGTACTTC. The chain is built from TRBV19 and TRBJ2-7; D possibly corresponds to TRBD2 (5 bases). The germline CDR1 and CDR2 sequences are LNHDA and SQIVND (reference sequence). V was cut by 2 bases and J by 4 bases, with 12 bases left in between. CDR3 length equals 14 residues.

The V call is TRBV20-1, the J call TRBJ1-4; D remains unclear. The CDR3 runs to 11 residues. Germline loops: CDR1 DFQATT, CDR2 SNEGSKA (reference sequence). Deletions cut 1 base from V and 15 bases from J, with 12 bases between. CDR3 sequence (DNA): TGCAGTGCTAGAGGCGCACGGCAAGTGTTTTTT. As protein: CSARGARQVFF.

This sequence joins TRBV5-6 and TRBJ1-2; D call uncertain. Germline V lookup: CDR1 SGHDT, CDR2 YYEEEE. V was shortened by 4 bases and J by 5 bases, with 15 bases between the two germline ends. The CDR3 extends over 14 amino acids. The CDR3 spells CASSVSQKNYGYTF. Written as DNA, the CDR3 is TGTGCCAGCAGCGTCTCTCAGAAGAATTATGGCTACACCTTC. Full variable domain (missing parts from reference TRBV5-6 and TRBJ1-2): DAGVTQSPTHLIKTRGQQVTLRCSPKSGHDTVSWYQQALGQGPQFIFQYYEEEERQRGNFPDRFSGHQFPNYSSELNVNALLLGDSALYLCASSVSQKNYGYTFGSGTRLTVV.

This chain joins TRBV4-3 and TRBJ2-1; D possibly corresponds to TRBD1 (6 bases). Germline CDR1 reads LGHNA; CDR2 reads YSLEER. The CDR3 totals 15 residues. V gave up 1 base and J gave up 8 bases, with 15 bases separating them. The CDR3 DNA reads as TGCGCCAGCAGCCAAGCAGGGGTGGCGGAAGATGAGCAGTTCTTC. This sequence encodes CASSQAGVAEDEQFF.